One sample yielded the 2 T cell receptor beta chains listed below, sequenced in a study of response to subunit inactivated influenza vaccine. TCRdb called the RT-PCR reads again in MiXCR, with one record for every CDR3 protein. The sample carries about 170,000 distinct CDR3 sequences, around 10% recorded once. Source: CD8+ T cells sorted from PBMCs, taken around 2 years after vaccination. The receptors were sampled from a man aged 45 to 70 who received an inactivated influenza vaccine.

This clonotype was recorded a few times. The rearrangement joins TRBV19 to TRBJ1-1, with D possibly TRBD1 on 5 matching bases. V was pared by 6 bases and J by 1 base, with 6 bases between. The CDR3 length is 12 residues. In germline, CDR1 is LNHDA, CDR2 SQIVND (reference sequence). DNA for the CDR3: TGTGCCAGTAGAAGGGGGAACACTGAAGCTTTCTTT. Its protein is CASRRGNTEAFF.

There are a few counts of this clonotype. This sequence joins TRBV11-2 and TRBJ2-7, with 10 bases fitting TRBD1. The CDR3 contains 13 residues. Germline CDR1 SGHAT, CDR2 FQNNGV. V lost 8 bases to trimming and J lost 4 bases; unmatched junction nucleotides: 5. In DNA, the CDR3 is TGTGCCAGCTGCCGGGACAGGGGATACGAGCAGTACTTC. Translation: CASCRDRGYEQYF.